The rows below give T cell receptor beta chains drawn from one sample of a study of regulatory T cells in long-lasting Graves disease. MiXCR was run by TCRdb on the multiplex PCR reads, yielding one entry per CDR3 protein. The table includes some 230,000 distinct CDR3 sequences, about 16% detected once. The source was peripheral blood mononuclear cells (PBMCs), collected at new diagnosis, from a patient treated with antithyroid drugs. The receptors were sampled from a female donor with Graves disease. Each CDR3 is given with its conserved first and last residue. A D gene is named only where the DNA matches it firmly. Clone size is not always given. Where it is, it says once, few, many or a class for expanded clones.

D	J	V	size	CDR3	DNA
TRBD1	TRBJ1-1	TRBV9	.	CASNSPGDRGGNTEAFF	TGTGCCAGCAACTCTCCCGGGGACAGGGGGGGGAACACTGAAGCTTTCTTT
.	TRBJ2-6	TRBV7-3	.	CASSSTVSGANVLTF	TGTGCCAGCAGCTCAACAGTCTCTGGGGCCAACGTCCTGACTTTC
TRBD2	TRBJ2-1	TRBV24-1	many	CATSGYSGRDEQFF	TGTGCCACCAGTGGTTATAGCGGGAGAGATGAGCAGTTCTTC
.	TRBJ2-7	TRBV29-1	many	CSFIGTNYEQYF	TGCAGCTTCATAGGGACAAACTACGAGCAGTACTTC
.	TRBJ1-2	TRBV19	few	CASRNPGLYGYTF	TGTGCCAGTAGAAACCCAGGGCTCTATGGCTACACCTTC
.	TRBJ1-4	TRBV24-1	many	CATSDSAGEDEKLFF	TGTGCCACCAGTGATTCGGCAGGGGAGGATGAAAAACTGTTTTTT
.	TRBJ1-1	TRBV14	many	CASSQYVGGMNTEAFF	TGTGCCAGCAGCCAATACGTTGGGGGGATGAACACTGAAGCTTTCTTT
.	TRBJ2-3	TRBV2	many	CASSEDAPGQDTQYF	TGTGCCAGCAGTGAAGATGCTCCGGGTCAAGATACGCAGTATTTT
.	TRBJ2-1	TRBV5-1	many	CASSLGGGKFNEQFF	TGCGCCAGCAGCTTGGGCGGCGGAAAGTTCAATGAGCAGTTCTTC
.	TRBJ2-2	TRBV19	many	CATGGRGQGANTGELFF	TGTGCCACCGGGGGTCGAGGACAAGGCGCGAACACCGGGGAGCTGTTTTTT
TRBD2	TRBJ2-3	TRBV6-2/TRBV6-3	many	CASLRFSGRQSSTQYF	TGTGCCAGCCTGAGATTTAGCGGGAGACAGTCCTCTACGCAGTATTTT
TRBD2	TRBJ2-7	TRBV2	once	CASRGTSGSGEQYF	TGTGCCAGCAGAGGGACTAGCGGGAGCGGCGAGCAGTACTTC
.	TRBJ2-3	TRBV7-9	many	CASSPPGRSTDTQYF	TGTGCCAGCAGCCCTCCGGGGAGAAGCACAGATACGCAGTATTTT
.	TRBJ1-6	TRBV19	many	CASSWQLQNSYNSPLHF	TGTGCCAGTAGTTGGCAGCTCCAGAACTCCTATAATTCACCCCTCCACTTT
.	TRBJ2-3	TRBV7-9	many	CASSRLAQRGEDTQYF	TGTGCCAGCAGCCGACTAGCCCAAAGGGGGGAAGATACGCAGTATTTT
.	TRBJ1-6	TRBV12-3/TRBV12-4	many	CAVGGNSPLHF	TGTGCCGTGGGGGGTAATTCACCCCTCCACTTT
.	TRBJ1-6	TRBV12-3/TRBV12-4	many	CASSRTHSPLHF	TGTGCCAGCAGTCGAACACACTCACCCCTCCACTTT
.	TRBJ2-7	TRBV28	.	CASSNGGLGGSYEQYF	TGTGCCAGCAGTAACGGGGGCTTAGGAGGGAGCTACGAGCAGTACTTC
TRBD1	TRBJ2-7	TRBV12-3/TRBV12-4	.	CASSQGTGTREQYF	TGTGCCAGCAGTCAGGGGACAGGGACCCGGGAGCAGTACTTC
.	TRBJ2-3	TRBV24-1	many	CATSEQISGGTDTQYF	TGTGCCACCAGTGAACAGATATCCGGGGGCACAGATACGCAGTATTTT
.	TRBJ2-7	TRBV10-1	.	CASLRDSYEQYF	TGCGCCAGCCTCAGGGACTCCTACGAGCAGTACTTC
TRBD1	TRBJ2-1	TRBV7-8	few	CASSSPNEGASYNEQFF	TGTGCCAGCAGCTCCCCCAACGAGGGGGCATCCTACAATGAGCAGTTCTTC
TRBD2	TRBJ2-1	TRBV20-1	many	CSAREGDYLNEQFF	TGCAGTGCTAGAGAAGGGGACTACCTCAATGAGCAGTTCTTC
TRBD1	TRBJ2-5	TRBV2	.	CASSLGQGVVGETQYF	TGTGCCAGCAGTCTAGGACAGGGGGTGGTAGGAGAGACCCAGTACTTC
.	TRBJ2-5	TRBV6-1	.	CASTRDMQETQYF	TGTGCCAGCACTCGGGACATGCAAGAGACCCAGTACTTC
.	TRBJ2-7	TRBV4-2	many	CASSQDLAVISYEQYF	TGTGCCAGCAGCCAAGATCTAGCCGTAATCTCCTACGAGCAGTACTTC
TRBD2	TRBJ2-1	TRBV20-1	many	CSAATSNGEQFF	TGCAGTGCTGCGACTAGCAACGGTGAGCAGTTCTTC
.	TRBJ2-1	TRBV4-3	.	CASSQDQAWEQFF	TGCGCCAGCAGCCAAGATCAAGCGTGGGAGCAGTTCTTC
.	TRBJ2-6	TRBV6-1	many	CASSEGGVLSGANVLTF	TGTGCCAGCAGCGAAGGGGGGGTGCTCTCTGGGGCCAACGTCCTGACTTTC
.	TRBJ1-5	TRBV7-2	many	CASSLGGGPNNQPQHF	TGTGCCAGCAGCTTAGGTGGGGGCCCTAACAATCAGCCCCAGCATTTT
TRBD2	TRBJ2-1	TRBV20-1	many	CSARRLAGGLIAYNEQFF	TGCAGTGCTAGAAGACTAGCGGGAGGCCTCATTGCCTACAATGAGCAGTTCTTC
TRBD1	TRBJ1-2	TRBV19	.	CAGTGTGGRYTF	TGTGCCGGGACCGGGACAGGGGGCCGCTACACCTTC
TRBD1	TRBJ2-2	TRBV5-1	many	CASSLTGANTGELFF	TGCGCCAGCAGCCTGACAGGGGCGAACACCGGGGAGCTGTTTTTT
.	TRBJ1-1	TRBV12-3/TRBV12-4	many	CASSLTGLLNTEAFF	TGTGCCAGCAGTTTGACAGGCCTCTTGAACACTGAAGCTTTCTTT